Shown below are 21 T cell receptor beta chains from a single sample sequenced in a study of blood T cell repertoires in COVID-19. The data were produced by immunoSEQ multiplex PCR, yet TCRdb's version contains in-frame clones alone and is incomplete. The table has approximately 360,000 clones, around 91% seen once. The sequenced sample was peripheral blood. The receptors here all came from a man younger than 30 with active or convalescent COVID-19.

The chain combines TRBV7-8 with TRBJ1-5; perhaps TRBD1 as D (6 bases). This CDR3 is 17 amino acids long. V was clipped by 1 base and J by 3 bases, with 16 bases between them. CDR1 is SGHVS, CDR2 FQNEAQ, per germline. In DNA, the CDR3 is TGTGCCAGCAGCTTAGATCATCGGCAGGGGTACAATCAGCCCCAGCATTTT. Protein: CASSLDHRQGYNQPQHF.

This chain links TRBV7-2 with TRBJ1-1, with 7 bases aligning to TRBD1. The CDR3 is 11 amino acids. CDR1 and CDR2 from the germline V gene are SGHTA and FQGNSA. The ends lost 5 bases at V and 7 bases at J; junction bases unmatched: 1. The CDR3 protein is CASSRQGEAFF. In DNA form, the CDR3 reads TGTGCCAGCAGCAGACAGGGTGAAGCTTTCTTT.

This clone was detected a few times. The gene calls are TRBV28 and TRBJ2-7, with TRBD2 matching 14 bases. The CDR3 has 16 amino acids. Germline CDR1 reads MDHEN; CDR2 reads SYDVKM. The trim removed 5 bases at V and 3 bases at J, leaving 6 bases unmatched. Here the CDR3 DNA reads TGTGCCAGCAGTCCGAGGACTAGCGGGGGGTACTACGAGCAGTACTTC. The encoded protein is CASSPRTSGGYYEQYF.

The rearrangement links TRBV27 to TRBJ2-3, with D tentatively TRBD2 (6 bases). Germline V gene lookup returns CDR1 MNHEY and CDR2 SMNVEV (reference sequence). V was pared by 2 bases and J by 0 bases, with 12 bases between. The CDR3 runs 16 residues. The CDR3 reads CASSLKGTASTDTQYF. The CDR3 coding sequence is TGTGCCAGCAGTTTAAAAGGGACTGCGAGCACAGATACGCAGTATTTT.

The rearrangement uses TRBV19 and TRBJ1-2; 11 bases agree with TRBD1. J gave up 4 bases and V 5 bases, and 6 bases lay outside the gene matches. CDR1 LNHDA and CDR2 SQIVND come from the germline V gene (reference sequence). The CDR3 sequence is 15 residues long. The CDR3 here is CASSFRTGGTYGYTF. The CDR3 DNA reads as TGTGCCAGTAGTTTTCGGACAGGGGGCACCTATGGCTACACCTTC.

The chain carries TRBV28 and TRBJ2-5; D might be TRBD2 (6 bases). Germline assignment: CDR1 MDHEN and CDR2 SYDVKM. V was pared by 4 bases and J by 5 bases, with 8 bases between. CDR3 length: 12 residues. CDR3 amino acids: CASSYGGETQYF. For the CDR3, the DNA is TGTGCCAGCAGTTATGGGGGGGAGACCCAGTACTTC.

The J gene is TRBJ2-5, the V gene TRBV5-1, with D possibly TRBD1 on 6 matching bases. CDR1 SGHRS and CDR2 YFSETQ come from the germline V gene. V gave up 0 bases and J gave up 0 bases, with 6 bases separating them. The length of the CDR3 is 14 residues. The CDR3 coding sequence is TGCGCCAGCAGCTTGGCAGGGGACCAAGAGACCCAGTACTTC. Translation gives CASSLAGDQETQYF.

The chain has TRBV14 and TRBJ1-6, with D unresolved. CDR3 length equals 16 residues. Trimming removed 3 bases at V and 7 bases at J, with 16 bases between. CDR1 SGHDN and CDR2 FVKESK come from the germline V gene. The CDR3: CASSQNRGYPNSPLHF. In DNA, the CDR3 is TGTGCCAGCAGCCAGAACAGAGGGTATCCCAATTCACCCCTCCACTTT.

V is TRBV7-8 and J is TRBJ2-7; 9 bases fit TRBD2. Germline assignment: CDR1 SGHVS and CDR2 FQNEAQ. The V gene end was trimmed by 3 bases and the J gene end by 1 base; junction bases not matched to a gene: 4. The CDR3 consists of 15 residues. The CDR3 sequence is CASSLAGGPSYEQYF. CDR3 bases: TGTGCCAGCAGCTTGGCGGGAGGGCCGTCCTACGAGCAGTACTTC.

In its sample, this clone was seen once. This sequence joins TRBV6-5 and TRBJ1-6, with D possibly being TRBD1 (6 bases). The V end was cut by 2 bases, the J end by 9 bases, with 11 bases between. CDR3 length: 14 residues. In germline, CDR1 is MNHEY, CDR2 SVGAGI. The DNA of the CDR3 is TGTGCCAGCAGTTACACAGGGTTGGTTTCACCCCTCCACTTT. This sequence encodes CASSYTGLVSPLHF.

The V call is TRBV11-2, the J call TRBJ1-4, with 9 bases lining up with TRBD1. From germline, CDR1 is SGHAT and CDR2 FQNNGV. V lost 5 bases to trimming and J lost 7 bases; unmatched junction nucleotides: 5. The CDR3 consists of 14 residues. CDR3 in DNA: TGTGCCAGCAGCCCCGGGACAGGGACTGAAAAACTGTTTTTT. Amino acid sequence: CASSPGTGTEKLFF. Full variable domain (outside the CDR3, taken from reference TRBV11-2 and TRBJ1-4): EAGVAQSPRYKIIEKRQSVAFWCNPISGHATLYWYQQILGQGPKLLIQFQNNGVVDDSQLPKDRFSAERLKGVDSTLKIQPAKLEDSAVYLCASSPGTGTEKLFFGSGTQLSVL.

The V and J genes are TRBV6-6 and TRBJ1-2; D is ambiguous. CDR3 length: 13 residues. V lost 2 bases and J lost 0, with 4 bases in between. The germline gives CDR1 MNHNY, CDR2 SVGAGI (reference sequence). CDR3 amino acids: CASSYDTNYGYTF. Here the CDR3 DNA reads TGTGCCAGCAGTTACGACACTAACTATGGCTACACCTTC.

The rearrangement joins TRBV29-1 to TRBJ2-5; D possibly corresponds to TRBD1 (7 bases). Trimming took 5 bases from V and 0 from J, leaving 10 bases between them. Germline CDR1 SQVTM, CDR2 ANQGSEA. This CDR3 is 13 amino acids long. In DNA form, the CDR3 reads TGCAGCGTTCGCGGGACAGACCAAGAGACCCAGTACTTC. Encoded protein: CSVRGTDQETQYF.

The V call is TRBV7-9, the J call TRBJ1-6; 7 bases agree with TRBD1. Per the germline V gene, CDR1 is SEHNR and CDR2 is FQNEAQ (reference sequence). This CDR3 has 14 amino acids. V shed 5 bases, J shed 19 bases, and the junction held 17 bases outside the gene matches. CDR3 DNA sequence: TGTGCCAGCAGCCCAACGTACGAGGGACAGACTCTACACTTT. Translation: CASSPTYEGQTLHF. Filled out from reference TRBV7-9 and TRBJ1-6, the complete variable domain reads DTGVSQNPRHKITKRGQNVTFRCDPISEHNRLYWYRQTLGQGPEFLTYFQNEAQLEKSRLLSDRFSAERPKGSFSTLEIQRTEQGDSAMYLCASSPTYEGQTLHFGNGTRLTVT.

This clone came up once. The chain has TRBV2 and TRBJ2-3; TRBD2 matches 14 bases. The germline V gene has CDR1 SNHLY and CDR2 FYNNEI. This CDR3 region has 18 residues. V shed 6 bases and J 0 bases; nucleotides not matched to a gene: 8. The CDR3 nucleotides are TGTGCCAGCAGCGCACGGGGGACTAGCGGGGGAAGCACAGATACGCAGTATTTT. It codes for CASSARGTSGGSTDTQYF.

The rearrangement links TRBV11-2 to TRBJ2-1, with TRBD2 matching 8 bases. Germline V gives CDR1 SGHAT, CDR2 FQNNGV. With V trimmed by 1 base and J by 7 bases, 6 bases remained unmatched. The CDR3 covers 15 residues. The CDR3 sequence is CASSLGAREENEQFF. The CDR3 bases are TGTGCCAGCAGCTTAGGGGCGCGGGAGGAAAATGAGCAGTTCTTC.

The CDR3, as DNA: TGTGCCAGCAGCTTCCGGGACACCTCTAATGAAAAACTGTTTTTT. Residues: CASSFRDTSNEKLFF. The rearrangement joins TRBV7-9 to TRBJ1-4; possibly TRBD1 for D (6 bases). Looked up from germline, CDR1 is SEHNR and CDR2 is FQNEAQ (reference sequence). V dropped 3 bases and J dropped 3 bases, with 11 bases sitting between them. CDR3 length: 15 residues.

The CDR3 coding sequence is TGTGCCAGCAGCTTAGTGACAGGTGGCTACACCTTC. Translated: CASSLVTGGYTF. The chain recombines TRBV7-9 with TRBJ1-2; a possible D gene is TRBD1 (6 bases). Germline V CDR1 and CDR2: SEHNR, FQNEAQ (reference sequence). The CDR3 sequence is 12 residues long. Trimming took off 1 base at V and 7 bases at J, with 7 bases between the two ends.

The genes are TRBV6-4 and TRBJ2-2, with TRBD2 matching 9 bases. The CDR3 runs to 14 residues. Germline V CDR1 and CDR2: MRHNA, SNTAGT. Trimming at V came to 11 bases and at J to 3 bases, leaving 7 bases not matched to a gene. CDR3 sequence reads: CACGGGADTGELFF. Here the CDR3 DNA reads TGTGCCTGCGGCGGGGGGGCCGACACCGGGGAGCTGTTTTTT.

The chain combines TRBV27 with TRBJ1-4; D is uncertain. Germline V gives CDR1 MNHEY, CDR2 SMNVEV (reference sequence). The germline V and J ends were trimmed by 8 bases and 0 bases, with 13 bases remaining between them. CDR3 length: 15 residues. For the CDR3, the DNA is TGTGCCAGCGGTCACACCTTTGCAACTAATGAAAAACTGTTTTTT. Encoded protein: CASGHTFATNEKLFF.

The rearrangement joins TRBV5-4 to TRBJ2-1; 13 positions agree with TRBD2. The germline V gene has CDR1 SGHNT and CDR2 YYREEE (reference sequence). The J segment lost 7 bases and the V segment lost 10 bases, leaving 2 bases of the junction unmatched. The CDR3 runs to 12 residues. CDR3 region: CAALAGGNEQFF. DNA for the CDR3: TGTGCCGCACTAGCGGGAGGGAATGAGCAGTTCTTC.